The TCR beta chain described here comes from a study of early T cells in non-severe SARS-CoV-2 infection (dated by TCRdb to the early 2020s). About the full investigation: Bulk RNA from unsorted whole blood was used for TCR sequencing, so alpha and beta chains could not be paired. The research as a whole found: VDJdb matching was skewed toward anti-spike CD8 responses, so virus-specific expansions were likely underestimated and private and CD4 specificities were missed.

Reading from cysteine to phenylalanine, the CDR3 counts 11 amino acids. The retained sequence is limited to the CDR3, 33 bases, with the frame set at the first base. For CDR1 and CDR2, the germline V gene lists SGHRS and YFSETQ. The V end loses 7 bases and the J end loses 3 bases, and a stretch of 8 bases separates them. The study was a case-control design nested within a healthcare worker cohort in London, UK, with weekly nasopharyngeal swab PCR tests and blood sampling. Between 23 and 31 March 2020, the week of the UK lockdown, healthcare workers were enrolled and then followed up weekly for as long as 16 weeks. Receptor libraries were prepared by 5' RACE. Sequencing was carried out with a NextSeq 500. The TCR library protocol attached unique molecular identifiers to individual cDNA molecules to correct for sequencing error and PCR bias. Both TCR alpha and beta chains were sequenced, and tight co-correlation was observed between alpha and beta sequence abundances in each sample. As for how the authors treated the data: Decombinator V4 was used to annotate the V gene, J gene and CDR3 of the TCR sequences. Expanded TCRs were defined as changing significantly between any two time points under a Poisson model with p below 0.0001. TCR abundances were normalised to the total number of TCRs sequenced per sample and expressed as counts per million. TRAV1-2 paired with TRAJ12, TRAJ20 or TRAJ33 defined MAIT TCRs, while TRAV10 paired with TRAJ18 defined iNKT TCRs. VDJdb, accessed 1 November 2021, was searched for CMV, EBV and SARS-CoV-2 annotated TCRs, with TCRs annotated for multiple antigens excluded. The public reads were quality trimmed at Q25 with fastp and then assembled into clones with MiXCR by TCRdb, keeping productive beta chains. Rows merge per CDR3 protein into single entries with the most common DNA and genes. TCRdb's processing, not the authors', yielded these V and J calls. The sample table holds about 30,000 distinct CDR3 sequences, of which about 3.8% were seen once. The ten biggest clones cover more than 6.5% of the sample.

Regarding this clonotype: The specificity of this receptor is unknown. Base qualities are not provided; no much larger clone lies one nucleotide away.

This TCR came from an adult who was a healthcare worker with PCR-confirmed SARS-CoV-2 infection or an uninfected control (not recorded which). Recombination linked TRBV5-1 to TRBJ2-7; confidence is insufficient to name the D gene. Sample: whole blood. For the CDR3, the sequence is CASASNYEQYF. The DNA sequence is TGCGCCAGCGCGAGCAACTACGAGCAGTACTTC.